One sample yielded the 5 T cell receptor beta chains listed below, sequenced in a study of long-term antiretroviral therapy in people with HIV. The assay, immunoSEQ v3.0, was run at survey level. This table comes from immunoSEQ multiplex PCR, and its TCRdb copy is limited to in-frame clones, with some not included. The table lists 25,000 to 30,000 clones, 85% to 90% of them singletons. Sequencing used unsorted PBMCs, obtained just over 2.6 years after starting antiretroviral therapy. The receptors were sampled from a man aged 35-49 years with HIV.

CDR3 sequence reads: CASSPGQGWTNEKLFF. Here the CDR3 DNA reads TGTGCCAGCAGCCCCGGACAGGGTTGGACTAATGAAAAACTGTTTTTT. The chain uses TRBV7-9 and TRBJ1-4, with 8 bases lining up with TRBD1. Trimming at V came to 5 bases and at J to 2 bases, leaving 7 bases not matched to a gene. Looked up from germline, CDR1 is SEHNR and CDR2 is FQNEAQ (reference sequence). CDR3 length: 16 residues.

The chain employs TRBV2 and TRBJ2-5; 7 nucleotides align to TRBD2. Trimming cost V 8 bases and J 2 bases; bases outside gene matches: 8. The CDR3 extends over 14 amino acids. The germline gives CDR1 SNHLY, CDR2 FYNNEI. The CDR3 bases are TGTGCCAGCGGTACAGCGGGGTATCAAGAGACCCAGTACTTC. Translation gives CASGTAGYQETQYF.

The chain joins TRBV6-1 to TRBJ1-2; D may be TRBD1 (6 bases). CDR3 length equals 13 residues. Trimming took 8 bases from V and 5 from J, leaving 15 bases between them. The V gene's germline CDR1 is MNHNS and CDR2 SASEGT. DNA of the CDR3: TGTGCCAGCGAGGGGGGAGCGGCTTATGGCTACACCTTC. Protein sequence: CASEGGAAYGYTF.

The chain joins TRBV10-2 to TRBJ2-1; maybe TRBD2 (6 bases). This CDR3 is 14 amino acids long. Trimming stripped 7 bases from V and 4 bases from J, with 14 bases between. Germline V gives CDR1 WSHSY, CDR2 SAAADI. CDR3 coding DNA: TGCGCCAGCACCCCGGGACTGCGATACAATGAGCAGTTCTTC. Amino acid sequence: CASTPGLRYNEQFF.

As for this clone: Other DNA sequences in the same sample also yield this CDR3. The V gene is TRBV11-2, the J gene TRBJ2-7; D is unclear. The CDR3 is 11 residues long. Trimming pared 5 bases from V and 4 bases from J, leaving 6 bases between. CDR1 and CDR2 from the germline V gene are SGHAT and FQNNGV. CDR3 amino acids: CASSPSYEQYF. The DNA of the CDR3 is TGTGCCAGCAGCCCTTCTTACGAGCAGTACTTC.